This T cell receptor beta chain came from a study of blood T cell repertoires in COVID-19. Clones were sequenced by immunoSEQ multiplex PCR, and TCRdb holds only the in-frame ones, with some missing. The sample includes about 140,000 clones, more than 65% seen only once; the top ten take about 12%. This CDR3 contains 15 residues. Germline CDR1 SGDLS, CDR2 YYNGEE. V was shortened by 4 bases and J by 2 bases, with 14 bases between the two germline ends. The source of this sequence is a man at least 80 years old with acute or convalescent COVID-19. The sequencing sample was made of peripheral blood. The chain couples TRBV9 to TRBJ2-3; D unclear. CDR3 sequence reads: CASSIRHNPTDTQYF. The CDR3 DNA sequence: TGTGCCAGCAGCATTAGACACAACCCCACAGATACGCAGTATTTT.